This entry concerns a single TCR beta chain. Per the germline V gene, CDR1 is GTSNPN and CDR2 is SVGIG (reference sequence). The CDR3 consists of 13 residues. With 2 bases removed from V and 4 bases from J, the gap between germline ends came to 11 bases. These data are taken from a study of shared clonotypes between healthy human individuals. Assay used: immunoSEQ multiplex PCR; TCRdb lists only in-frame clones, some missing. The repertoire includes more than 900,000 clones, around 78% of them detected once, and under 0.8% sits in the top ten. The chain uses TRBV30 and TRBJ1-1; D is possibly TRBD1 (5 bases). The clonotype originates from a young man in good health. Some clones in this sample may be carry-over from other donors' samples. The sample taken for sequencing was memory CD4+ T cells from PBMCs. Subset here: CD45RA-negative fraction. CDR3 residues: CAWSPGGVTEAFF. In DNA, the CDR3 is TGTGCCTGGAGTCCCGGGGGGGTCACTGAAGCTTTCTTT.